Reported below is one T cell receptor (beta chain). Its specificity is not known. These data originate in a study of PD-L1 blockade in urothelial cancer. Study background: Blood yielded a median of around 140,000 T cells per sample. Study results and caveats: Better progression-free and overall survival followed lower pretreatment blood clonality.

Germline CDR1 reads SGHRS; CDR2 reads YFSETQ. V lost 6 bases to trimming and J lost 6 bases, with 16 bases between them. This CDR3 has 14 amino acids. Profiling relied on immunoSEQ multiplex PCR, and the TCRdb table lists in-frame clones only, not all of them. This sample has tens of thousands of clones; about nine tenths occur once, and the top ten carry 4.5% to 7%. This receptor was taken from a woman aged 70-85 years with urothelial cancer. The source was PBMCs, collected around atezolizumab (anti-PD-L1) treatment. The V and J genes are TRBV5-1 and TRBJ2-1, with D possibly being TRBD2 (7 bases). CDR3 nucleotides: TGCGCCAGCAAGGGGGAGCGGGGCTTCAATGAGCAGTTCTTC. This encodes CASKGERGFNEQFF. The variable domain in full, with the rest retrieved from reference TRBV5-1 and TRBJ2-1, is KAGVTQTPRYLIKTRGQQVTLSCSPISGHRSVSWYQQTPGQGLQFLFEYFSETQRNKGNFPGRFSGRQFSNSRSEMNVSTLELGDSALYLCASKGERGFNEQFFGPGTRLTVL.